This T cell receptor beta chain was recorded in a study of early T cells in non-severe SARS-CoV-2 infection. The CDR3 sequence is 14 residues long. Germline loops: CDR1 GTSNPN, CDR2 SVGIG (reference sequence). Losses at the gene ends were 2 bases for V and 0 bases for J; bases not matched to a gene: 2. Individually, cDNA molecules had unique molecular identifiers attached to them. TCRdb reprocessed the 5' RACE reads with MiXCR, giving one entry per CDR3 protein. The table has some 110,000 distinct CDR3 sequences, 14% to 15% seen once. The sequence derives from an adult who was a healthcare worker with PCR-confirmed SARS-CoV-2 infection or an uninfected control (not recorded which). Sequenced sample: whole blood. This rearrangement joins TRBV30 to TRBJ2-3, with 7 bases that match TRBD2. CDR3 protein: CAWSLGGSTDTQYF. CDR3 coding DNA: TGTGCCTGGAGTCTCGGGGGGAGCACAGATACGCAGTATTTT.